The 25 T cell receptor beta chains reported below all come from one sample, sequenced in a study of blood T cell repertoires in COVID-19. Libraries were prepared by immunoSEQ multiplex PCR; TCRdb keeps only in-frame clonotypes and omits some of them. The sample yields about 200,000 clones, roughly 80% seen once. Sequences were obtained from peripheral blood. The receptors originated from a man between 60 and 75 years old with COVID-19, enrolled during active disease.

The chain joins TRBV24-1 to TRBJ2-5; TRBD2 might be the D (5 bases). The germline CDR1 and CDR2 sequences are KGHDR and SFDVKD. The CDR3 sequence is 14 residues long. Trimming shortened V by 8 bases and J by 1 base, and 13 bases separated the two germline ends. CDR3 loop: CATNAGRGQETQYF. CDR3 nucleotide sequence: TGTGCCACCAACGCGGGCCGGGGCCAAGAGACCCAGTACTTC.

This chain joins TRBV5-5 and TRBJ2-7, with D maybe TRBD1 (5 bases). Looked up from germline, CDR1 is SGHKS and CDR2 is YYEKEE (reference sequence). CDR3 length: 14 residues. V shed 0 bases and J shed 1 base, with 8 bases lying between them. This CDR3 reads CASSLEGSSYEQYF. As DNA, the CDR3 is TGTGCCAGCAGCTTGGAGGGGTCGTCCTACGAGCAGTACTTC.

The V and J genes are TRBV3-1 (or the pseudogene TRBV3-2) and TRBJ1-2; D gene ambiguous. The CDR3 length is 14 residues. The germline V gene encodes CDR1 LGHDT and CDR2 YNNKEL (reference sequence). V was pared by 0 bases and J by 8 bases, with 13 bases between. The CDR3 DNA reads TGTGCCAGCAGCCAAGATATGAGGCCGCTGGGCTACACCTTC. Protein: CASSQDMRPLGYTF.

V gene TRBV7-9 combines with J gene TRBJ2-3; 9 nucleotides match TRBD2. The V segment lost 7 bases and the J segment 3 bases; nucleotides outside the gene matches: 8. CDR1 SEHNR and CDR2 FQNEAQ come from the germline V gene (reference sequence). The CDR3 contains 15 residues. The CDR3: CASTQSGRWTDTQYF. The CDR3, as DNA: TGTGCCAGCACCCAGAGCGGGAGGTGGACAGATACGCAGTATTTT.

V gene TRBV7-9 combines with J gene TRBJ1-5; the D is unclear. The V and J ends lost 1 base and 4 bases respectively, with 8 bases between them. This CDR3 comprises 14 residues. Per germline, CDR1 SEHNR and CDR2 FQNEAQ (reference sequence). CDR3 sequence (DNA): TGTGCCAGCAGCTTAGTTGGCTTAAATCAGCCCCAGCATTTT. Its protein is CASSLVGLNQPQHF.

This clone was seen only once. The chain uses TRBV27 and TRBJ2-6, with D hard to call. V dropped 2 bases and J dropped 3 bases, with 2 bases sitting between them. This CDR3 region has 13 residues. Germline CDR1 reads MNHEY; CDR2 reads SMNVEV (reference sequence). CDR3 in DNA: TGTGCCAGCAGTTTACTTGGGGCCAACGTCCTGACTTTC. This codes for CASSLLGANVLTF. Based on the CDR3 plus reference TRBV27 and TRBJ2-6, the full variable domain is EAQVTQNPRYLITVTGKKLTVTCSQNMNHEYMSWYRQDPGLGLRQIYYSMNVEVTDKGDVPEGYKVSRKEKRNFPLILESPSPNQTSLYFCASSLLGANVLTFGAGSRLTVL.

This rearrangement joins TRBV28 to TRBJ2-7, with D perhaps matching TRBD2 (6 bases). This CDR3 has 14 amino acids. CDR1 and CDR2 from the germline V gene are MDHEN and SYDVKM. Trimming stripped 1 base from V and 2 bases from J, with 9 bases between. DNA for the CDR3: TGTGCCAGCAGTTTATCGGCGGGAACCTACGAGCAGTACTTC. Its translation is CASSLSAGTYEQYF.

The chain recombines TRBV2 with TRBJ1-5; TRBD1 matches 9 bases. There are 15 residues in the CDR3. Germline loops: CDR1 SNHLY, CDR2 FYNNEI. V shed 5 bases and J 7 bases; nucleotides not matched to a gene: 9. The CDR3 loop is CASSFGTGKGQPQHF. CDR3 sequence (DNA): TGTGCCAGCAGTTTTGGGACAGGGAAGGGACAGCCCCAGCATTTT.

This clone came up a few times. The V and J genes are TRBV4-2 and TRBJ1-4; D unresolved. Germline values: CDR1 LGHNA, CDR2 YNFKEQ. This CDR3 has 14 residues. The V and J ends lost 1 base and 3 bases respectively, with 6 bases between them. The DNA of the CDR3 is TGTGCCAGCAGCCAAGGTCACTCTAATGAAAAACTGTTTTTT. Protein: CASSQGHSNEKLFF.

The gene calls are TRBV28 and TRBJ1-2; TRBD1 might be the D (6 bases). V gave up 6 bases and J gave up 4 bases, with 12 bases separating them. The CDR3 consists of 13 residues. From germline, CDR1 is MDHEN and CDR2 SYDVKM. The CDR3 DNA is TGTGCCAGCAGCCTGACAGGACTCTATGGCTACACCTTC. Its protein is CASSLTGLYGYTF.

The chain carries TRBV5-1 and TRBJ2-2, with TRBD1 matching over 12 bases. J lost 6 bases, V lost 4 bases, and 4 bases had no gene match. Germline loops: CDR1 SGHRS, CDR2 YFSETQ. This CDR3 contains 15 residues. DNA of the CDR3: TGCGCCAGCAGCGCCGGGACAGGGGGCCCCGGGGAGCTGTTTTTT. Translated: CASSAGTGGPGELFF.

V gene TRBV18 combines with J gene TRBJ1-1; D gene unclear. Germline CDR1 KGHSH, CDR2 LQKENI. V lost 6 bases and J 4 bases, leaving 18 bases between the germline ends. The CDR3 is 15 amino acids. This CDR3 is CASSSRPTYGTEAFF. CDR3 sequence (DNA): TGTGCCAGCTCGTCCCGACCGACTTACGGCACTGAAGCTTTCTTT.

DNA for the CDR3: TGTGCCAGCACCCGAGAGGCCTACGAGCAGTACTTC. Translation gives CASTREAYEQYF. V usage is TRBV7-9 and J usage is TRBJ2-7; D unclear. Trimming pared 7 bases from V and 2 bases from J, leaving 9 bases between. This CDR3 region has 12 residues. Per germline, CDR1 SEHNR and CDR2 FQNEAQ (reference sequence).

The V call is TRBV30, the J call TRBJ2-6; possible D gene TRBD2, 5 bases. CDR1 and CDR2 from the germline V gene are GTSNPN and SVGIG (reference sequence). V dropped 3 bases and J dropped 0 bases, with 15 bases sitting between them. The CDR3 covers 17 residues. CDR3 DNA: TGTGCCTGGAGCCCCGGTCGGGGAATCTCTGGGGCCAACGTCCTGACTTTC. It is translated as CAWSPGRGISGANVLTF.

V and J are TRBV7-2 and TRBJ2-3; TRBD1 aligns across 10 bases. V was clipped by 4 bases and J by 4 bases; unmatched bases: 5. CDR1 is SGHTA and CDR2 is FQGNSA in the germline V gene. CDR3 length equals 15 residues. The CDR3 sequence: CASSSRDRGPDTQYF. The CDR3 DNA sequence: TGTGCCAGCAGCTCCCGGGACAGGGGCCCAGATACGCAGTATTTT.

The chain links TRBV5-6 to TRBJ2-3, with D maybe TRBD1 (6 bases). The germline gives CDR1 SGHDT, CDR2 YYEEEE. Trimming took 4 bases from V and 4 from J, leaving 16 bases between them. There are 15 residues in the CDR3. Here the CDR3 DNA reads TGTGCCAGCAGCCGGGACACCTCCATGGCAGATACGCAGTATTTT. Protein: CASSRDTSMADTQYF.

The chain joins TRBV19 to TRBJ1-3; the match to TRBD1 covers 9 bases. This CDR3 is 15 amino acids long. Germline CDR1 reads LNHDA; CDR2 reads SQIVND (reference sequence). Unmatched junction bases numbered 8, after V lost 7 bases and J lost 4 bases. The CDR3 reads CASIPTGGTGNTIYF. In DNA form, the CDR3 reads TGTGCCAGTATCCCGACAGGGGGTACGGGAAACACCATATATTTT.

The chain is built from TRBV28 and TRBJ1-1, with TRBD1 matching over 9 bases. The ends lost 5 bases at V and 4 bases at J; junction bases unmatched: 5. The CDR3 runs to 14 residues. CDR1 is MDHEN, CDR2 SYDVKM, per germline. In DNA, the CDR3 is TGTGCCAGCAGTCTACAGGGGGCGGGCACTGAAGCTTTCTTT. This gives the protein CASSLQGAGTEAFF.

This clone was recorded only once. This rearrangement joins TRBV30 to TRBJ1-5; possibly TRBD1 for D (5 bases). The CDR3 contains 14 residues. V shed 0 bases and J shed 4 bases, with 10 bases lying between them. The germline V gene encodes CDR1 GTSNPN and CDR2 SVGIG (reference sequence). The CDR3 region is CAWSVLGANQPQHF. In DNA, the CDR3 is TGTGCCTGGAGTGTATTAGGGGCAAATCAGCCCCAGCATTTT.

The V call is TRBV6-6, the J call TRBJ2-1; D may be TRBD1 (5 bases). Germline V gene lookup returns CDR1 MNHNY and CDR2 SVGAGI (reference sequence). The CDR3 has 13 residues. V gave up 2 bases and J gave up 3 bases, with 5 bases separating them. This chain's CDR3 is CASSYQGYNEQFF. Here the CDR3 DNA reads TGTGCCAGCAGTTACCAGGGCTACAATGAGCAGTTCTTC.

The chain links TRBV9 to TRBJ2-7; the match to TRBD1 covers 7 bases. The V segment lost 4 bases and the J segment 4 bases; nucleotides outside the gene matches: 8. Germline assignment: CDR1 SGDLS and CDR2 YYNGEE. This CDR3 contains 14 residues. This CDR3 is CASSPFDREYEQYF. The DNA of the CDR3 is TGTGCCAGCAGCCCCTTTGACAGGGAGTACGAGCAGTACTTC.

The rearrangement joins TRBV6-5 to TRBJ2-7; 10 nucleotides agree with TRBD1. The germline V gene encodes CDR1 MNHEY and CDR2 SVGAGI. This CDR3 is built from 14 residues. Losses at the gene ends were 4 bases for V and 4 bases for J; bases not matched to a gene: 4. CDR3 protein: CASSSRQGAYEQYF. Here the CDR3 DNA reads TGTGCCAGCAGTTCCCGACAGGGGGCTTACGAGCAGTACTTC.

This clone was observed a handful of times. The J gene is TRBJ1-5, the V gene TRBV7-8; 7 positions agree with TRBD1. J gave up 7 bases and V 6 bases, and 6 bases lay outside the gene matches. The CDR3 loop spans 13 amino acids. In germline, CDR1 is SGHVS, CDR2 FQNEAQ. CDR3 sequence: CASSRQGEQPQHF. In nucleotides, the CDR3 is TGTGCCAGCAGTAGACAGGGTGAACAGCCCCAGCATTTT.

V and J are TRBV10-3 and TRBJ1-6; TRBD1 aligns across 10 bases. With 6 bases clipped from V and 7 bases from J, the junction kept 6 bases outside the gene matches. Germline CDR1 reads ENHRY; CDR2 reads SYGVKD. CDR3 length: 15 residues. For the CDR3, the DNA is TGTGCCATCAGAGCAGGGACAGGGGACAATTCACCCCTCCACTTT. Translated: CAIRAGTGDNSPLHF.

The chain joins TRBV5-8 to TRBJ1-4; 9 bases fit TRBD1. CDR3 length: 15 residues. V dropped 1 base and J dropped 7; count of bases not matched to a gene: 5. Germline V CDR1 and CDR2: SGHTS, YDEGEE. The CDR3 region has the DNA TGTGCCAGCAGCTTGACCGGGACAGGGAGTGAAAAACTGTTTTTT. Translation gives CASSLTGTGSEKLFF.